This entry features one T cell receptor (beta chain) sequence. The germline gives CDR1 SEHNR, CDR2 FQNEAQ (reference sequence). The CDR3 runs to 17 residues. Trimming took 4 bases from V and 8 from J; bases not matched to a gene: 16. The data belong to a study of blood T cell repertoires in COVID-19. Overall study: The origin of the acute and convalescent COVID-19 samples was the United States, Italy and Spain. Sample material is recorded as cDNA or gDNA derived from T cells, B-cell-depleted T cells, or PBMCs.

Per the original methods: Amplification of reference gene primers provided the estimated nucleated cell counts. TCRdb's copy holds only in-frame clones and misses some; the assay was immunoSEQ multiplex PCR. That table furnishes V, J and clone size, whereas the DNA furnished D and trimming. The table has 180,000 or so clones, 70% to 90% seen once. Sequenced material: peripheral blood. This sequence joins TRBV7-9 and TRBJ2-1; 8 positions agree with TRBD2. This sequence was found in a woman aged 80 or over with acute or convalescent COVID-19. The CDR3 region is CASSSRVGGRPPDEQFF. The DNA of the CDR3 is TGTGCCAGCAGCTCCCGAGTTGGCGGGAGGCCCCCCGATGAGCAGTTCTTC.